A selection of T cell receptor beta chains follows, all from one sample in a study of shared clonotypes between healthy human individuals. Profiled with immunoSEQ multiplex PCR; TCRdb holds only in-frame clones, not every one. Of 1.6 million or so clones in the sample, 95% to 97% were seen once. Sequenced sample: naive CD4+ T cells sorted from blood. The receptors originated from a man aged 30-40 years in good health. The CDR3 runs from the conserved cysteine through the conserved F or W. The D gene is left open where the match is weak. Size is stated for part of the rows, as once, few or many counts, or as a class when the clone is expanded.

v_gene: TRBV2
d_gene: .
j_gene: TRBJ2-3
abundance: .
CDR3aa: CASSDPREYTDTQYF
CDR3nt: TGTGCCAGCAGTGATCCCCGGGAGTACACAGATACGCAGTATTTT

v_gene: TRBV18
d_gene: .
j_gene: TRBJ1-1
abundance: .
CDR3aa: CASLHEENTEAFF
CDR3nt: TGTGCCAGCCTACACGAGGAGAACACTGAAGCTTTCTTT

v_gene: TRBV5-1
d_gene: .
j_gene: TRBJ1-1
abundance: .
CDR3aa: CASSLGQISSVKGAFF
CDR3nt: TGCGCCAGCAGCCTCGGACAGATAAGTTCCGTGAAGGGAGCTTTCTTT

v_gene: TRBV19
d_gene: .
j_gene: TRBJ1-4
abundance: .
CDR3aa: CASSMGSRTNEKLFF
CDR3nt: TGTGCCAGTAGTATGGGGAGTCGGACTAATGAAAAACTGTTTTTT

v_gene: TRBV28
d_gene: TRBD2
j_gene: TRBJ2-1
abundance: .
CDR3aa: CASRAGGGYNEQFF
CDR3nt: TGTGCCAGCAGGGCCGGGGGGGGCTACAATGAGCAGTTCTTC

v_gene: TRBV5-1
d_gene: TRBD1
j_gene: TRBJ1-5
abundance: .
CDR3aa: CASSQGQDNQPQHF
CDR3nt: TGCGCCAGCAGTCAAGGACAGGACAATCAGCCCCAGCATTTT

v_gene: TRBV28
d_gene: TRBD2
j_gene: TRBJ2-3
abundance: .
CDR3aa: CASTDRAGGSTDTQYF
CDR3nt: TGTGCCAGCACCGACCGGGCGGGGGGTAGCACAGATACGCAGTATTTT

v_gene: TRBV2
d_gene: .
j_gene: TRBJ1-2
abundance: .
CDR3aa: CASSETYGYTF
CDR3nt: TGTGCCAGCAGTGAGACCTATGGCTACACCTTC

v_gene: TRBV10-1
d_gene: TRBD2
j_gene: TRBJ2-3
abundance: .
CDR3aa: CASSDGGRVRTDTQYF
CDR3nt: TGCGCCAGCAGTGATGGCGGGAGAGTTCGCACAGATACGCAGTATTTT

v_gene: TRBV27
d_gene: .
j_gene: TRBJ1-1
abundance: .
CDR3aa: CASSRLGPAFF
CDR3nt: TGTGCCAGCAGCCGCCTGGGGCCAGCTTTCTTT

v_gene: TRBV19
d_gene: .
j_gene: TRBJ2-3
abundance: .
CDR3aa: CASSAYLGRGTDTQYF
CDR3nt: TGTGCCAGTAGTGCCTACTTGGGGCGGGGCACAGATACGCAGTATTTT

v_gene: TRBV7-9
d_gene: .
j_gene: TRBJ2-3
abundance: .
CDR3aa: CASSFRGTDTQYF
CDR3nt: TGTGCCAGCAGCTTTCGGGGCACAGATACGCAGTATTTT

v_gene: TRBV9
d_gene: TRBD2
j_gene: TRBJ2-2
abundance: .
CDR3aa: CASSTLSGIRNTGELFF
CDR3nt: TGTGCCAGCAGCACCCTTAGCGGGATAAGGAACACCGGGGAGCTGTTTTTT

v_gene: TRBV10-3
d_gene: .
j_gene: TRBJ2-1
abundance: .
CDR3aa: CAIRVPSSNNEQFF
CDR3nt: TGTGCCATCAGGGTACCGAGCAGCAACAATGAGCAGTTCTTC

v_gene: TRBV18
d_gene: .
j_gene: TRBJ1-2
abundance: .
CDR3aa: CASSPVDSGYGYTF
CDR3nt: TGTGCCAGCTCACCAGTGGACAGCGGCTATGGCTACACCTTC

v_gene: TRBV4-2
d_gene: TRBD2
j_gene: TRBJ2-3
abundance: .
CDR3aa: CASSQESGTRGIDTQYF
CDR3nt: TGTGCCAGCAGCCAAGAATCAGGGACTAGGGGTATCGATACGCAGTATTTT

v_gene: TRBV7-8
d_gene: TRBD1
j_gene: TRBJ2-7
abundance: .
CDR3aa: CASSFGQGYEQYF
CDR3nt: TGTGCCAGCAGCTTTGGACAGGGCTACGAGCAGTACTTC

v_gene: TRBV25-1
d_gene: .
j_gene: TRBJ2-6
abundance: once
CDR3aa: CASSDTRRSGANVLTF
CDR3nt: TGTGCCAGCAGTGACACTCGGAGATCTGGGGCCAACGTCCTGACTTTC

v_gene: TRBV4-1
d_gene: .
j_gene: TRBJ1-2
abundance: once
CDR3aa: CASSYPAGGYTF
CDR3nt: TGCGCCAGCAGCTACCCGGCCGGAGGCTACACCTTC

v_gene: TRBV7-2
d_gene: TRBD2
j_gene: TRBJ2-1
abundance: .
CDR3aa: CASSLAKSLAGGLYNEQFF
CDR3nt: TGTGCCAGCAGCTTAGCAAAATCACTAGCGGGAGGACTATACAATGAGCAGTTCTTC

v_gene: TRBV5-5
d_gene: .
j_gene: TRBJ2-7
abundance: .
CDR3aa: CASSLTSLPYEQYF
CDR3nt: TGTGCCAGCAGCTTGACTAGTTTACCCTACGAGCAGTACTTC

v_gene: TRBV5-1
d_gene: TRBD1
j_gene: TRBJ2-7
abundance: .
CDR3aa: CASSLVDRAYEQYF
CDR3nt: TGCGCCAGCAGCTTGGTGGACAGGGCCTACGAGCAGTACTTC